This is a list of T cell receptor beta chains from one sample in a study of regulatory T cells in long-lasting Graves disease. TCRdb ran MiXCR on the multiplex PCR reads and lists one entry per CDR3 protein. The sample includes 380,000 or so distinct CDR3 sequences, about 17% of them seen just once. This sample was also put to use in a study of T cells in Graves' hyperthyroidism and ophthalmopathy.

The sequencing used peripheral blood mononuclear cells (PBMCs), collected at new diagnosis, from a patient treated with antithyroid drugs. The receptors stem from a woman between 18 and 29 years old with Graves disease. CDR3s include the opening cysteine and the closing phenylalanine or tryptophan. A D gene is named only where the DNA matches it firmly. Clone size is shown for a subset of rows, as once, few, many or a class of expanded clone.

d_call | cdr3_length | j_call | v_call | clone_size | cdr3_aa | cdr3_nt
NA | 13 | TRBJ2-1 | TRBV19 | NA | CASSRTGNNEQFF | TGTGCCAGTAGTAGAACAGGGAACAATGAGCAGTTCTTC
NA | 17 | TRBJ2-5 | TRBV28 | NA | CASSLSATEPHQETQYF | TGTGCCAGCAGTTTAAGTGCGACAGAACCCCACCAAGAGACCCAGTACTTC
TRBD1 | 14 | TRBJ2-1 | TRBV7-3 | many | CASSPGQTNNEQFF | TGTGCCAGCAGCCCGGGACAGACTAACAATGAGCAGTTCTTC
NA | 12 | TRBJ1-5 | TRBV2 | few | CASREPEQPQHF | TGTGCCAGCAGAGAACCTGAGCAGCCCCAGCATTTT
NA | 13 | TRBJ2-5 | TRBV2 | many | CASSEEREETQYF | TGTGCCAGCAGTGAGGAAAGGGAGGAGACCCAGTACTTC
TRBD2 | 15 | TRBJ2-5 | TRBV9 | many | CASSERGGFQETQYF | TGTGCCAGCAGCGAGCGGGGGGGGTTCCAAGAGACCCAGTACTTC
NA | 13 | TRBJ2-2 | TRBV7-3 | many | CASSLIQTGELFF | TGTGCCAGCAGCTTAATCCAGACCGGGGAGCTGTTTTTT
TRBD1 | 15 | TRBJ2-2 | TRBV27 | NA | CASSLGQGHIGELFF | TGTGCCAGCAGCCTGGGACAGGGACACATCGGGGAGCTGTTTTTT
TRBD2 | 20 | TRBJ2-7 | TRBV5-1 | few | CASSLGDRGRAFVDASEQYF | TGCGCCAGCAGCTTGGGTGACCGGGGGAGGGCGTTCGTGGATGCGTCCGAGCAGTACTTC
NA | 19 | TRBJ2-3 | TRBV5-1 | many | CASSLFSSSRGGGTDTQYF | TGCGCCAGCAGCTTGTTTTCGAGTTCAAGAGGCGGAGGTACAGATACGCAGTATTTT
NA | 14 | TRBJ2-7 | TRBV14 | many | CASSHYGISYEQYF | TGTGCCAGCAGCCACTACGGGATTTCCTACGAGCAGTACTTC
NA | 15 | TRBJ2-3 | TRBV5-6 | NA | CASSLAPASTDTEYF | TGTGCCAGCAGCTTGGCCCCTGCTAGCACAGATACGGAGTATTTT
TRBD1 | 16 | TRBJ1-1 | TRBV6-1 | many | CASSESRQGPNTEAFF | TGTGCCAGCAGTGAAAGCCGACAGGGGCCGAACACTGAAGCTTTCTTT
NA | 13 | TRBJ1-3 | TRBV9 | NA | CASSVSGGNTIYF | TGTGCCAGCAGCGTGTCAGGGGGAAACACCATATATTTT
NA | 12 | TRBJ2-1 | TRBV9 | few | CASSEQGNEQFF | TGTGCCAGCAGCGAACAGGGCAATGAGCAGTTCTTC
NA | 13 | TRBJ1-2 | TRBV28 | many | CASSLNYFGGYTF | TGTGCCAGCAGCCTAAATTATTTCGGAGGCTACACCTTC
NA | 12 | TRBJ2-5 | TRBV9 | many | CASSGNQETQYF | TGTGCCAGCAGCGGAAACCAAGAGACCCAGTACTTC
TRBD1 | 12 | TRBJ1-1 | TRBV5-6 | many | CASSPGGAEAFF | TGTGCCAGCAGCCCAGGGGGGGCTGAAGCTTTCTTT